This T cell receptor (beta chain) was observed in a study of identical twins. Regarding the study as a whole: Its conclusions, products of cross-sectional statistical analysis, did not come from following the same donors. With monozygotic twins, out-of-frame TCR alpha sharing exceeded what models estimated. Cord blood beta clonotypes present at high abundance carried fewer insertions; no such pattern appeared in memory repertoires.

This clonotype came up a few times. Its antigen is not identified. The CDR3 extends over 16 amino acids. Germline CDR1 is MGHRA and CDR2 is YSYEKL. TCRdb processed the 5' RACE reads anew with MiXCR; each CDR3 protein has one entry. The sample lists 1.5 million or so distinct CDR3 sequences; around 29% were seen once. This receptor was taken from a newborn girl in good health. The rearrangement links TRBV4-1 to TRBJ2-5; 11 bases fit TRBD1. The assigned J gene may be wrong: the sequence end matches TRBJ2-7 better. The sample consisted of cord blood. The CDR3 nucleotides are TGCGCCAGCAGCCAAGGGGACAGGGGGATTGGCTACGAGCAGTACTTC. Translation gives CASSQGDRGIGYEQYF.